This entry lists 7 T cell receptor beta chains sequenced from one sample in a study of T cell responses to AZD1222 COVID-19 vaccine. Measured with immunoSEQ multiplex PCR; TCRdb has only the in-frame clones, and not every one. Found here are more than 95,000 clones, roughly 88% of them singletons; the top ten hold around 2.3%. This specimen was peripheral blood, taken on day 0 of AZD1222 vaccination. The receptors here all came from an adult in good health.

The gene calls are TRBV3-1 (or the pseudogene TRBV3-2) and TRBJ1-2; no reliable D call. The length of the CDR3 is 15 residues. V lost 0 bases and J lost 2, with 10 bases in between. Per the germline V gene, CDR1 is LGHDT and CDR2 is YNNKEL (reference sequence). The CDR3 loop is CASSQEPIWNYGYTF. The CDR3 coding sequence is TGTGCCAGCAGCCAAGAGCCCATCTGGAACTATGGCTACACCTTC.

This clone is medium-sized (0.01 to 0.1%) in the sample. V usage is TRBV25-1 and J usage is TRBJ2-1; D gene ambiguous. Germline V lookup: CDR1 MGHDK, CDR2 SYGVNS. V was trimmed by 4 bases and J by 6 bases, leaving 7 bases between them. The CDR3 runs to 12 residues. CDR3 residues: CASSGLVNEQFF. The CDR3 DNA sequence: TGTGCCAGCAGTGGGTTAGTCAATGAGCAGTTCTTC. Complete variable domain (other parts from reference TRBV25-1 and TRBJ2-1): EADIYQTPRYLVIGTGKKITLECSQTMGHDKMYWYQQDPGMELHLIHYSYGVNSTEKGDLSSESTVSRIRTEHFPLTLESARPSHTSQYLCASSGLVNEQFFGPGTRLTVL.

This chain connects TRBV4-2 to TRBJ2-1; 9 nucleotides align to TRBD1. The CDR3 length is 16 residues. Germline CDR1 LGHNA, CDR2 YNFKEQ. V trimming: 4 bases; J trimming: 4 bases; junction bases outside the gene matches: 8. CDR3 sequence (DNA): TGTGCCAGCAGCCCGTATGGGACAGGGTCATACAATGAGCAGTTCTTC. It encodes CASSPYGTGSYNEQFF.

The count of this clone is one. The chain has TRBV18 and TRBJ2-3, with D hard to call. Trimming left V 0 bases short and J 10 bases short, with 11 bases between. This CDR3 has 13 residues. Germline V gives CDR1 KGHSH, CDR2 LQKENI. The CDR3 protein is CASSPPTTDAQYF. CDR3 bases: TGTGCCAGCTCACCACCGACGACCGATGCGCAGTATTTT.

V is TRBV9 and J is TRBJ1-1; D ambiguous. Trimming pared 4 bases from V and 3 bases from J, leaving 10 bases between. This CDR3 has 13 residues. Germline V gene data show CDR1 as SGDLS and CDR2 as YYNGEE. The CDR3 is CASSRGPYTEAFF. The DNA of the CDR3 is TGTGCCAGCAGCAGAGGGCCCTACACTGAAGCTTTCTTT.

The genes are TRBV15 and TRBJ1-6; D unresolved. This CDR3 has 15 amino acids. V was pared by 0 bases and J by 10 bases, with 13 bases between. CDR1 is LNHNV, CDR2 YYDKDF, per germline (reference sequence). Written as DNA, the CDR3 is TGTGCCACCAGCAGAGAACTGGTTCCCCGATCACCCCTCCACTTT. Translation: CATSRELVPRSPLHF.

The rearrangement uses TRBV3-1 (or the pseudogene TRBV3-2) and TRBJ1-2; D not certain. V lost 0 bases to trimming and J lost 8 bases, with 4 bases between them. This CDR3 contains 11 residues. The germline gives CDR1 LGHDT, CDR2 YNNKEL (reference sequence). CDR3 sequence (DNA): TGTGCCAGCAGCCAAGAACGCGGCTACACCTTC. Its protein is CASSQERGYTF.